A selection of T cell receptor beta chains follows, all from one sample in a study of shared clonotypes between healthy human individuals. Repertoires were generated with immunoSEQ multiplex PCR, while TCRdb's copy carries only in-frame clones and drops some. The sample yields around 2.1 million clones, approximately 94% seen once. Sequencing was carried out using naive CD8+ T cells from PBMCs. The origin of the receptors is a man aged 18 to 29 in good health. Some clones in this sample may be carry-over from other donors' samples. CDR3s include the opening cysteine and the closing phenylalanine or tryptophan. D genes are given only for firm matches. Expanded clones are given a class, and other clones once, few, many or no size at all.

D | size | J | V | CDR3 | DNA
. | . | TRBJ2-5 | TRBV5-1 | CASSSTIGHPDQETQYF | TGCGCCAGCAGCTCGACCATCGGCCACCCAGACCAGGAGACCCAGTACTTC
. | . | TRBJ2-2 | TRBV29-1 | CSVEDPVQPNTGELFF | TGCAGCGTTGAAGATCCCGTACAACCGAACACCGGGGAGCTGTTTTTT
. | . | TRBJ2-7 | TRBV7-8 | CASSQMGWAGAYEQYF | TGTGCCAGCAGCCAAATGGGCTGGGCAGGGGCCTACGAGCAGTACTTC
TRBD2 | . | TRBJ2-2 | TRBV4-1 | CASSSPGGPGGGELFF | TGCGCCAGCAGCTCCCCGGGAGGGCCGGGGGGCGGGGAGCTGTTTTTT
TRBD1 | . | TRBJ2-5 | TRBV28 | CASSFRGRTMGETQYF | TGTGCCAGCAGTTTCAGGGGGCGGACTATGGGAGAGACCCAGTACTTC
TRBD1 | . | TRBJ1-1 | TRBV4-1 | CASSQTGGDTEAFF | TGCGCCAGCAGCCAAACAGGGGGGGACACTGAAGCTTTCTTT
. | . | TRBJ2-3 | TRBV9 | CASSVEGWESSDTQYF | TGTGCCAGCAGCGTAGAGGGATGGGAGTCGTCAGATACGCAGTATTTT
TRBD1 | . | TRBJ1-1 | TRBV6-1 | CASSDWTGWDTEAFF | TGTGCCAGCAGTGATTGGACAGGGTGGGACACTGAAGCTTTCTTT
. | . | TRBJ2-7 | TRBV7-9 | CASSSMAAYEQYF | TGTGCCAGCAGCTCAATGGCGGCCTACGAGCAGTACTTC
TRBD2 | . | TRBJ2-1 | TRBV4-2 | CASSPWTSGSSDNEQFF | TGTGCCAGCAGCCCTTGGACTAGCGGGAGCTCGGACAATGAGCAGTTCTTC
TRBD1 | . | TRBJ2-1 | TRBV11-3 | CASSSRTGGVYNEQFF | TGTGCCAGCAGCTCCCGGACAGGGGGCGTCTACAATGAGCAGTTCTTC
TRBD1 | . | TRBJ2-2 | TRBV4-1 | CASSQDQGAGWELFF | TGCGCCAGCAGCCAAGATCAGGGGGCAGGTTGGGAGCTGTTTTTT
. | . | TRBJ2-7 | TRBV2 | CARSNQGSYEQYF | TGTGCCCGATCAAACCAGGGGTCCTACGAGCAGTACTTC
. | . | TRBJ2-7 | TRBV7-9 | CASSRLDSYEQYF | TGTGCCAGCAGCCGCTTAGACTCCTACGAGCAGTACTTC
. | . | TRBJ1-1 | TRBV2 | CASSEYWARVNTEAFF | TGTGCCAGCAGTGAATACTGGGCACGGGTGAACACTGAAGCTTTCTTT
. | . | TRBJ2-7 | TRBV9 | CASSVRPAAYEQYF | TGTGCCAGCAGCGTACGACCTGCTGCCTACGAGCAGTACTTC
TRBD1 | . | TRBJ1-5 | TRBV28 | CASSLLRDRNQPQHF | TGTGCCAGCAGTTTACTCCGGGACAGAAATCAGCCCCAGCATTTT
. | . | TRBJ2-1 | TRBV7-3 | CASSSQESTSNEQFF | TGTGCCAGCAGCTCTCAAGAGTCTACTAGCAATGAGCAGTTCTTC
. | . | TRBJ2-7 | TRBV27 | CASSRTLDRVYEQYF | TGTGCCAGCAGCCGAACCCTGGACAGAGTTTACGAGCAGTACTTC
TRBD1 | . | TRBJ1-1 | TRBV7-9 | CASSPPGQGGGEAFF | TGTGCCAGCAGCCCACCCGGACAGGGGGGGGGCGAAGCTTTCTTT
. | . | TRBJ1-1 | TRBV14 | CASSQWGVYTEAFF | TGTGCCAGCAGCCAATGGGGGGTATACACTGAAGCTTTCTTT
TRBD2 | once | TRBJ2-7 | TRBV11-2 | CASSQGLAGVRAYEQYF | TGTGCCAGCAGCCAAGGACTAGCGGGAGTAAGGGCCTACGAGCAGTACTTC
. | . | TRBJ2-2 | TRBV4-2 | CASSQVTSNTGELFF | TGTGCCAGCAGCCAAGTTACTAGCAACACCGGGGAGCTGTTTTTT
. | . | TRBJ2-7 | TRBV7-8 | CASTPAYEQYF | TGTGCCAGCACCCCTGCCTACGAGCAGTACTTC
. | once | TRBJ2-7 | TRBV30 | CAWSVAGTYEQYF | TGTGCCTGGAGTGTGGCAGGGACCTACGAGCAGTACTTC
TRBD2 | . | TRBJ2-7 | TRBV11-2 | CASSLFRLAGTYEQYF | TGTGCCAGCAGCTTATTTCGGCTAGCGGGGACCTACGAGCAGTACTTC
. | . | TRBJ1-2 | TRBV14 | CASSPGGVYGYTF | TGTGCCAGCAGCCCGGGGGGGGTCTACGGCTACACCTTC
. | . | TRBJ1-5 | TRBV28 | CASSREAFDSNQPQHF | TGTGCCAGCAGTAGGGAAGCTTTTGATAGCAATCAGCCCCAGCATTTT